The present T cell receptor (beta chain) was sequenced within a study of blood T cell repertoires in COVID-19. The study recruited people aged 18 to 89 years across approximately 24 US areas. Among Cohort 3 donors, those recovered had two negative PCRs, clearance, or symptom resolution. Per the original methods: Estimation of nucleated cell counts relied on the amplification of reference gene primers. Here immunoSEQ multiplex PCR was the method, and the copy in TCRdb shows in-frame clones only, minus some. The DNA gave D and trimming, while V, J and clone size come from that table. In the table there are around 390,000 clones, just under 90% of which are singletons. Source material: PBMCs or T cells enriched from blood (not recorded which). This TCR was recovered from a woman between 45 and 65 years old who had recovered from COVID-19.

Here the CDR3 DNA reads TGTGCCAGCAGCGGCACCGGACAGGGGACAGATACGCAGTATTTT. This codes for CASSGTGQGTDTQYF. This chain links TRBV5-4 with TRBJ2-3; 9 bases align to TRBD1. This CDR3 comprises 15 residues. V dropped 4 bases and J dropped 3; count of bases not matched to a gene: 6. Germline lookup yields CDR1 SGHNT and CDR2 YYREEE (reference sequence).